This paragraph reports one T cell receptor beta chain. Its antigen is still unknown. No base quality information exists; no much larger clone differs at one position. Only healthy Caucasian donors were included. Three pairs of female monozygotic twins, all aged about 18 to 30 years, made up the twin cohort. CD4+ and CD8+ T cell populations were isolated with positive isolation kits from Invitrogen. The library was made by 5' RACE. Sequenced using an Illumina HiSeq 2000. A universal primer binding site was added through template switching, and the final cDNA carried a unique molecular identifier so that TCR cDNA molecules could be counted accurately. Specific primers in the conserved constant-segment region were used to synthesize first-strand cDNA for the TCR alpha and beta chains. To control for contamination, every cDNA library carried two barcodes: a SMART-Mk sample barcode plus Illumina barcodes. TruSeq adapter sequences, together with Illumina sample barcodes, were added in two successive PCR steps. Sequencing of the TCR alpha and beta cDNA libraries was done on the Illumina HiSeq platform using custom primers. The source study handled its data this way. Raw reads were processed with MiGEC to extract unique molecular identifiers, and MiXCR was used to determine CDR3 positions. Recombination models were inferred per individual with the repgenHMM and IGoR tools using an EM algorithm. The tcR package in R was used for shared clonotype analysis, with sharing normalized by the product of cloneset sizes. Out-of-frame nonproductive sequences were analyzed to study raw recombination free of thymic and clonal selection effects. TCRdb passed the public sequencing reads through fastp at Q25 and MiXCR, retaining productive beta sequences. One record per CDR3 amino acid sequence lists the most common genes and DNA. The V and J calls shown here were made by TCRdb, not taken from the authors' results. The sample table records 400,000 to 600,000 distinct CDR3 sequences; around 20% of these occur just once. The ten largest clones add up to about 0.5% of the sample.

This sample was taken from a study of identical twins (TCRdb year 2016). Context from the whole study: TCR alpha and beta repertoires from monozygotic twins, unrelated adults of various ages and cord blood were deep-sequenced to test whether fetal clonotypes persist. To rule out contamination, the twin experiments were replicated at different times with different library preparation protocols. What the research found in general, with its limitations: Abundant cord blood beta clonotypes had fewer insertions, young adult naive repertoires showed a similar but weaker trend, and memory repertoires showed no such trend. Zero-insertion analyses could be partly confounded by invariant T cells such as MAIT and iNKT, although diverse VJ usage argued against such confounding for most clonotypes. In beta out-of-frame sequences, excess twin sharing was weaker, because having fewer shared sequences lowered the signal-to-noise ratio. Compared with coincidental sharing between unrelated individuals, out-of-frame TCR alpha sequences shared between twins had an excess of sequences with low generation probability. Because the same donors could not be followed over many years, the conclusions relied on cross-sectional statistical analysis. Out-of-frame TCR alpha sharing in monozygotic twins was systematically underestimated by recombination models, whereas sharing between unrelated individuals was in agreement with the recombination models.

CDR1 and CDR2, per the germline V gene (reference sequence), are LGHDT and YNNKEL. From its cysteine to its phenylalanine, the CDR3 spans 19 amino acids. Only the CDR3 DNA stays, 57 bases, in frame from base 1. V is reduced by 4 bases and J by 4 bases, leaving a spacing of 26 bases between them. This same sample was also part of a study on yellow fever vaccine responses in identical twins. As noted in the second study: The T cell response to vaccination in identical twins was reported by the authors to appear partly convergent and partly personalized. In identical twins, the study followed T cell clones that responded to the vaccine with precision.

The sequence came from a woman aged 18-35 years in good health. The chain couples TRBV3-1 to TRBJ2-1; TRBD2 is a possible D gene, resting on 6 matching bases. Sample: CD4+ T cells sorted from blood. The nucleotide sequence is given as TGTGCCAGCAGCCCCTCTGGGAGTAGCGGATGGGAGAGGTACAATGAGCAGTTCTTC. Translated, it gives CASSPSGSSGWERYNEQFF.